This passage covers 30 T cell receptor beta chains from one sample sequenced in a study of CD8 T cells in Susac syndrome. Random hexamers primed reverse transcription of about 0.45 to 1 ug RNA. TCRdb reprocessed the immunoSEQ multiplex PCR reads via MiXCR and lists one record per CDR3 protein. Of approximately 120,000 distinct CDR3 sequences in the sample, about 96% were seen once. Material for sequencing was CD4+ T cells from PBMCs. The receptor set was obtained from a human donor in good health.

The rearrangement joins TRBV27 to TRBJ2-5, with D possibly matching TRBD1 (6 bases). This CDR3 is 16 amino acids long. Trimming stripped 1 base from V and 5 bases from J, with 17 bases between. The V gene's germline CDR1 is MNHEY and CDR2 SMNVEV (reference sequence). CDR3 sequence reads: CASSLWSRGSRETQYF. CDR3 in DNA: TGTGCCAGCAGTTTATGGTCCAGGGGTTCTCGGGAGACCCAGTACTTC.

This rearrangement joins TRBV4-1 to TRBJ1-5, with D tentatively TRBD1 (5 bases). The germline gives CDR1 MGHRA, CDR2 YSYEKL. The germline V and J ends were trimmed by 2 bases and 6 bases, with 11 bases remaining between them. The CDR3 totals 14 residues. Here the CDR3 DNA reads TGCGCCAGCAGCCAACAGGGAGATGCTCAGCCCCAGCATTTT. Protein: CASSQQGDAQPQHF.

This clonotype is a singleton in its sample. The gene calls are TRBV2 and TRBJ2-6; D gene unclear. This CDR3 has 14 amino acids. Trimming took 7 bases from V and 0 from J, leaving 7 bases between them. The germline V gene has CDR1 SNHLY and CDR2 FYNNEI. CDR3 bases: TGTGCCAGCATCTACATCTCTGGGGCCAACGTCCTGACTTTC. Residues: CASIYISGANVLTF.

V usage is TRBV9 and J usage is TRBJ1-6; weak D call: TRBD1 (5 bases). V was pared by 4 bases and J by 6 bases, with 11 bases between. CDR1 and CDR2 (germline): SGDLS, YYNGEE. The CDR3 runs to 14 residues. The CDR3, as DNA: TGTGCCAGCAGCAACCGGGGGTTTAATTCACCCCTCCACTTT. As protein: CASSNRGFNSPLHF.

As DNA, the CDR3 is TGTGCCAGCAGTTACTCGTCGGTCTGGAGCAATGAGCAGTTCTTC. Translated: CASSYSSVWSNEQFF. The chain couples TRBV6-5 to TRBJ2-1; D unresolved. The CDR3 covers 15 residues. CDR1 is MNHEY, CDR2 SVGAGI, per germline. V dropped 0 bases and J dropped 6 bases, with 12 bases sitting between them.

The CDR3 protein is CAWSRDAGANVLTF. The CDR3 DNA follows: TGTGCCTGGAGTCGGGACGCTGGGGCCAACGTCCTGACTTTC. The chain joins TRBV30 to TRBJ2-6; D may correspond to TRBD1 or TRBD2 (5 bases each). CDR1 and CDR2 (germline): GTSNPN, SVGIG (reference sequence). The CDR3 sequence is 14 residues long. V lost 2 bases to trimming and J lost 2 bases, with 7 bases between them.

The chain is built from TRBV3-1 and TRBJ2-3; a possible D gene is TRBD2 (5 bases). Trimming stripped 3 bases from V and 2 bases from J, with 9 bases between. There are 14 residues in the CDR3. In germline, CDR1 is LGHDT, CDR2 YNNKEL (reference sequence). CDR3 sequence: CASSHFSDTDTQYF. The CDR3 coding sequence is TGTGCCAGCAGCCATTTTAGCGACACAGATACGCAGTATTTT.

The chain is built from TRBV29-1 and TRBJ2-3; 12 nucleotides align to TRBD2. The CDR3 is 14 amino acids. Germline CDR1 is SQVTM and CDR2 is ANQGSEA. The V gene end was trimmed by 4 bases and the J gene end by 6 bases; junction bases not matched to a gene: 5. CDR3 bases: TGCAGCGTTGTACTAGCGGGAGGCAGCGATACGCAGTATTTT. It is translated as CSVVLAGGSDTQYF.

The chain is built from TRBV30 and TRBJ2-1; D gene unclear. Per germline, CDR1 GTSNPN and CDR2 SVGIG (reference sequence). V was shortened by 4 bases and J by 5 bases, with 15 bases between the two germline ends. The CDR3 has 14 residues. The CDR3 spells CAWNPWAVNNEQFF. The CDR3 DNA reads TGTGCCTGGAACCCCTGGGCAGTCAACAATGAGCAGTTCTTC.

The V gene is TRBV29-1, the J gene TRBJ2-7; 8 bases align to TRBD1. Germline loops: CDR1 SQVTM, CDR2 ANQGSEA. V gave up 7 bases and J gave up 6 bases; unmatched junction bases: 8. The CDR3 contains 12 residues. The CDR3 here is CSAVRGQSEQYF. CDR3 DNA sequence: TGCAGCGCCGTCAGGGGGCAAAGCGAGCAGTACTTC.

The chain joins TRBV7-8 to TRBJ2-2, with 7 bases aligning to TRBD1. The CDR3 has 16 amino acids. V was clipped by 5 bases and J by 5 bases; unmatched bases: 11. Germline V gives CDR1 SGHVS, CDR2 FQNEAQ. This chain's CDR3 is CASSPRGGGWTGELFF. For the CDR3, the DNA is TGTGCCAGCAGCCCCCGAGGGGGCGGGTGGACCGGGGAGCTGTTTTTT.

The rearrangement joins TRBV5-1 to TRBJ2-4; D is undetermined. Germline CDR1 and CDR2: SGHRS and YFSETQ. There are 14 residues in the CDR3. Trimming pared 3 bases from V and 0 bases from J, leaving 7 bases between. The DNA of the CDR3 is TGCGCCAGCAGCTCCGGAACAGCCAAAAACATTCAGTACTTC. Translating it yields CASSSGTAKNIQYF.

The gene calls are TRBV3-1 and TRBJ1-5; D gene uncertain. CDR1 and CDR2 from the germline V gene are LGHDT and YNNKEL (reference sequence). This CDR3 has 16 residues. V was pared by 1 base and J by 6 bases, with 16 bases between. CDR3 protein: CASSQGLPSTGQPQHF. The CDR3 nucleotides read TGTGCCAGCAGCCAAGGGCTCCCTTCAACTGGTCAGCCCCAGCATTTT.

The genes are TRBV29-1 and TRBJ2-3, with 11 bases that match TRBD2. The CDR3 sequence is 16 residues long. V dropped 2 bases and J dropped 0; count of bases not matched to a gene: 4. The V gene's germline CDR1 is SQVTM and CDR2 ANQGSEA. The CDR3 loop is CSVELAGGTSTDTQYF. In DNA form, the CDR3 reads TGCAGCGTTGAACTAGCGGGAGGAACTAGCACAGATACGCAGTATTTT.

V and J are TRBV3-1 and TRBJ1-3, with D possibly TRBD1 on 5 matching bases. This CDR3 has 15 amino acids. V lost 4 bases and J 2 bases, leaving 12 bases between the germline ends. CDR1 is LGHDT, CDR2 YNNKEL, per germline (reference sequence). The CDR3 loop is CASSPDRGAGNTIYF. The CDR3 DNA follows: TGTGCCAGCAGCCCGGACCGGGGCGCTGGAAACACCATATATTTT. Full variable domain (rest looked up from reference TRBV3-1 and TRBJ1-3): DTAVSQTPKYLVTQMGNDKSIKCEQNLGHDTMYWYKQDSKKFLKIMFSYNNKELIINETVPNRFSPKSPDKAHLNLHINSLELGDSAVYFCASSPDRGAGNTIYFGEGSWLTVV.

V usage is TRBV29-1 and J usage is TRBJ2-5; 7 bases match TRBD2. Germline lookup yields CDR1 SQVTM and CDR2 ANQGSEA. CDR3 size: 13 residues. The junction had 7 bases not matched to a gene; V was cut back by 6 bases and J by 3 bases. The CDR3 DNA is TGCAGCGTCGAGGGACTAACCAAAGAGACCCAGTACTTC. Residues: CSVEGLTKETQYF.

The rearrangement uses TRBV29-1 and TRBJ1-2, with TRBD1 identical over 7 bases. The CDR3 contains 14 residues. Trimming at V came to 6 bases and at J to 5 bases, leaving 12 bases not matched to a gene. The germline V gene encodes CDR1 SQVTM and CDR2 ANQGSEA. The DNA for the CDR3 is TGCAGCGTGGGGCCCTGGACAGGCGTTTATGGCTACACCTTC. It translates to CSVGPWTGVYGYTF.

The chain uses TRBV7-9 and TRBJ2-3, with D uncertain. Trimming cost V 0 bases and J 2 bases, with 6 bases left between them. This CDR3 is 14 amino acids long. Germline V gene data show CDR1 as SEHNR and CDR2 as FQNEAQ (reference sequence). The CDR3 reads CASSLAPVTDTQYF. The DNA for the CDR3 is TGTGCCAGCAGCTTAGCCCCGGTCACAGATACGCAGTATTTT.

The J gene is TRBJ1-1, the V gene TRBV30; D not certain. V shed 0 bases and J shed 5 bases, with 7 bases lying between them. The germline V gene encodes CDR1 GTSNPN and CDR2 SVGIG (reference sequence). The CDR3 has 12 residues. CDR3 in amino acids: CAWSVSWTEAFF. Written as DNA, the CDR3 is TGTGCCTGGAGTGTGAGTTGGACTGAAGCTTTCTTT.

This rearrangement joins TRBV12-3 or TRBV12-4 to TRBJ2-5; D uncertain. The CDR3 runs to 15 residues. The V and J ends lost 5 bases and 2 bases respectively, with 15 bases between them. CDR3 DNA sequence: TGTGCCAGCAGTCGGACCAACCAAGGGCAAGAGACCCAGTACTTC. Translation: CASSRTNQGQETQYF.

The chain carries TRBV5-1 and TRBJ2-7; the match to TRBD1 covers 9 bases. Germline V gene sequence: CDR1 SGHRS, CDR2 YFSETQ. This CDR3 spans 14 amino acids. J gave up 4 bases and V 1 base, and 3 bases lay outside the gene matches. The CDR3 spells CASSLPGQGYEQYF. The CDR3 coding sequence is TGCGCCAGCAGCTTGCCGGGACAGGGTTACGAGCAGTACTTC.

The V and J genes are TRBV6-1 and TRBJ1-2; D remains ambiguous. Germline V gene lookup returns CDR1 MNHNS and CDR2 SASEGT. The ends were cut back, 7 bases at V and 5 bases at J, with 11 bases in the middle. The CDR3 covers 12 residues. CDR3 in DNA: TGTGCCAGCACTCTACAGACTTATGGCTACACCTTC. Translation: CASTLQTYGYTF.

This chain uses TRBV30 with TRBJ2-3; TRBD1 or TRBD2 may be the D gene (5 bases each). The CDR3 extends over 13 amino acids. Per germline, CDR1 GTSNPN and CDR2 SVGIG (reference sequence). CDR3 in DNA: TGTGCTGGGAGCTGGGGGTTCACAGATACGCAGTATTTT. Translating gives CAGSWGFTDTQYF.

The CDR3 nucleotides are TGTGCCAGCCACAGGGGTTCCACCATATATTTT. Amino acid sequence: CASHRGSTIYF. The rearrangement joins TRBV28 to TRBJ1-3; 7 bases match TRBD1. The junction had 4 bases not matched to a gene; V was cut back by 8 bases and J by 9 bases. Germline V gives CDR1 MDHEN, CDR2 SYDVKM. This CDR3 is built from 11 residues.

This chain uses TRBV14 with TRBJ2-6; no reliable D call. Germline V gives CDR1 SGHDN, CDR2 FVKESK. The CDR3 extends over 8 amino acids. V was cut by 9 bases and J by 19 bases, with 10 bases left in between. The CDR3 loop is CARSSRTF. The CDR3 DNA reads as TGTGCCAGATCGTCGAGAACTTTC.

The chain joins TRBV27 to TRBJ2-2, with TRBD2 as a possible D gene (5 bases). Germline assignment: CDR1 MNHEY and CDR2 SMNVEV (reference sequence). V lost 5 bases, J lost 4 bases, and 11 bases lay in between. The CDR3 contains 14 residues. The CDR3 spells CASSPLGGTGELFF. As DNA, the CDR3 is TGTGCCAGCAGTCCCCTTGGAGGCACCGGGGAGCTGTTTTTT.

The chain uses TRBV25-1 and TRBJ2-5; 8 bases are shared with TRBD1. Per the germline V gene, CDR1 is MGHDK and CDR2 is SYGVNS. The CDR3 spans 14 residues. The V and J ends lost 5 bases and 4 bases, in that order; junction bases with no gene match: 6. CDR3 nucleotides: TGTGCCAGCAGTCCTCTGGACAGGGTAGAGACCCAGTACTTC. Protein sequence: CASSPLDRVETQYF.

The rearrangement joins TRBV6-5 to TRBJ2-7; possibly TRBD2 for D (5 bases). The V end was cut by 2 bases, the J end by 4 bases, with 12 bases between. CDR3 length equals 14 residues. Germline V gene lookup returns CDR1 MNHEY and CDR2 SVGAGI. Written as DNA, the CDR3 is TGTGCCAGCAGTTACCAAGCAGGAGGTTACGAGCAGTACTTC. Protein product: CASSYQAGGYEQYF.

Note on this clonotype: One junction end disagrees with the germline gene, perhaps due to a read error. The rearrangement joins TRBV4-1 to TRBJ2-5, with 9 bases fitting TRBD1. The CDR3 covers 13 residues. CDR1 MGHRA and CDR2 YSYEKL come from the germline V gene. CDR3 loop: CASSQGTGEIQYF. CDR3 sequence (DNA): TGCGCCAGCAGCCAAGGGACAGGGGAGATCCAGTACTTC.

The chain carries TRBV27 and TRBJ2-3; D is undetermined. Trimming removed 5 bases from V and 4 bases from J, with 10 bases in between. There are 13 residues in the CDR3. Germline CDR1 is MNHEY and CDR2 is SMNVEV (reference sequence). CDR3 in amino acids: CASSPRLADTQYF. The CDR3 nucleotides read TGTGCCAGCAGTCCCCGACTTGCAGATACGCAGTATTTT.